This T cell receptor (beta chain) was profiled in a study of T cells in Graves' hyperthyroidism and ophthalmopathy. About the study: Peripheral blood samples were taken at initial diagnosis, prior to any treatment.

RNA transcripts were the template for amplifying TCR beta CDR3 regions. An initial round of RT-PCR targeting the TCR CDR3 relied on the HTBI primer set. MiXCR, applied by TCRdb to the multiplex PCR reads, yields one record per CDR3 protein. The sample consists of 300,000 to 400,000 distinct CDR3 sequences, over 20% of them appearing once. Stability of Graves' hyperthyroidism was defined as absent ophthalmopathy progression within 18 months. Thyroid ultrasound and orbital computed tomography, with clinical symptoms and serum thyroxine and TRAb, informed diagnoses. The V gene's germline CDR1 is DFQATT and CDR2 SNEGSKA (reference sequence). This CDR3 comprises 15 residues. Unmatched junction bases numbered 9, after V lost 5 bases and J lost 5 bases. The sample holds one count of this clonotype.

Source material: blood. The receptor comes from a woman between 45 and 60 years old with Graves' hyperthyroidism. The rearrangement joins TRBV20-1 to TRBJ2-2; 9 positions match TRBD2. In nucleotides, the CDR3 is TGCAGTGCTCAGTTCGCGGGGGGGCTAACCGGGGAGCTGTTTTTT. Encoded protein: CSAQFAGGLTGELFF.